The clone carrying this T cell receptor (beta chain) rates as medium-sized. The data are from a study of immune characterization of retroperitoneal liposarcoma. TCRdb ran MiXCR on the PCR reads and lists one entry per CDR3 protein. The sample holds approximately 10,000 distinct CDR3 sequences, roughly a quarter seen once. The sequencing input was tumor tissue. The receptor was isolated from a female donor with retroperitoneal liposarcoma.

CDR3 sequence: CASNGQGLKTQYF. The CDR3 DNA reads TGTGCCAGCAACGGACAGGGGCTGAAGACCCAGTACTTC. J is TRBJ2-5 and V is TRBV6-1; 9 bases line up with TRBD1. CDR3 length: 13 amino acids. The V segment lost 7 bases and the J segment 6 bases; nucleotides outside the gene matches: 6. Germline V gene sequence: CDR1 MNHNS, CDR2 SASEGT.